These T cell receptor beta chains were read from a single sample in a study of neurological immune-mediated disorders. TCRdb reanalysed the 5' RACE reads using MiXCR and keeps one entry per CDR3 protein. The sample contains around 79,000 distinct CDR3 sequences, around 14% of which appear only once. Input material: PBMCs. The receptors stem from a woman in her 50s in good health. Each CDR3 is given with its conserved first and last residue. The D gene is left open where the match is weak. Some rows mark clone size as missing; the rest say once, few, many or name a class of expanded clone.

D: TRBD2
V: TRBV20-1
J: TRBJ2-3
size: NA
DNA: TGCAGTGCTATCTCCTACGCGGGGGGGACAGATACGCAGTATTTT
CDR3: CSAISYAGGTDTQYF

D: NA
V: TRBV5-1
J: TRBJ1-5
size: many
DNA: TGCGCCAGCAGCCCCTTGGGGATTGGCAATCAGCCCCAGCATTTT
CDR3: CASSPLGIGNQPQHF

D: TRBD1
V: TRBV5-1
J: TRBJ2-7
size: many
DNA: TGCGCCAGCAGCTTAAACAGGGGGATCGGATACGAGCAGTACTTC
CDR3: CASSLNRGIGYEQYF

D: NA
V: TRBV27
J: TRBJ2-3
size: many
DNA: TGTGCCAGCAGTTTAGGGTTTGATACGCAGTATTTT
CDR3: CASSLGFDTQYF

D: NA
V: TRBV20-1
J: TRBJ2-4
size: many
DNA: TGCAGTGCTAGAGAAGGCGGGACCCCACGAGCCAAAAACATTCAGTACTTC
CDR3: CSAREGGTPRAKNIQYF

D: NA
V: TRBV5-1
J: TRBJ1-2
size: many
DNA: TGCGCCAGCAGCTTGGCGTTAGGGGAGGATGGCTACACCTTC
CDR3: CASSLALGEDGYTF

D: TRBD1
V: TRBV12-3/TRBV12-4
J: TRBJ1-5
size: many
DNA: TGTGCCAGCAGTTCTTCAGGGGGCGGCCAGCCCCAGCATTTT
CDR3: CASSSSGGGQPQHF

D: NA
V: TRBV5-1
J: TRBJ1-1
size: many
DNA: TGCGCCAGCAGCTTGATTCCAGGGGAGGCCACTGAAGCTTTCTTT
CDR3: CASSLIPGEATEAFF

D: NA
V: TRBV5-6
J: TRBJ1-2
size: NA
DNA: TGTGCCAGCAGCTTGAGGGGTTTCGACCCTTATGGCTACACCTTC
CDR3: CASSLRGFDPYGYTF

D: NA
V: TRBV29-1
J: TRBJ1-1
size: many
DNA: TGCAGCGTTGCCCGACAGAGAAACACTGAAGCTTTCTTT
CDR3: CSVARQRNTEAFF

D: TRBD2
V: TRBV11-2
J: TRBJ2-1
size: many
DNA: TGTGCCAGCAGCTTAGATCGGCTAGCGGTCCCGCAGTTCTTC
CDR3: CASSLDRLAVPQFF